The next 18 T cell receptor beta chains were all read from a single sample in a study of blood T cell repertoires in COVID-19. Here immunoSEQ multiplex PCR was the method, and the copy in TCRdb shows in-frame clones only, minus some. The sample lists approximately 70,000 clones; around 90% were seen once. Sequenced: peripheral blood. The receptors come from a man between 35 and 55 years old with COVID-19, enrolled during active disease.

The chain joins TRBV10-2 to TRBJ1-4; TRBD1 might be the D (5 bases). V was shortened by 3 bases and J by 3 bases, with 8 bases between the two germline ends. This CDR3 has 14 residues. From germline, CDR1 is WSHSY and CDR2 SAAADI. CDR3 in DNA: TGCGCCAGCAGTGACAGGGTTGCTAATGAAAAACTGTTTTTT. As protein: CASSDRVANEKLFF.

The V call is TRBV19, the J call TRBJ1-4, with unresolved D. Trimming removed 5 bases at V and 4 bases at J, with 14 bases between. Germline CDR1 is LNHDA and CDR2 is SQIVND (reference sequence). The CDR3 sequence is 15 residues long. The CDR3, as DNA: TGTGCCAGTAGTGGGCCAAAAGATCTTAATGAAAAACTGTTTTTT. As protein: CASSGPKDLNEKLFF.

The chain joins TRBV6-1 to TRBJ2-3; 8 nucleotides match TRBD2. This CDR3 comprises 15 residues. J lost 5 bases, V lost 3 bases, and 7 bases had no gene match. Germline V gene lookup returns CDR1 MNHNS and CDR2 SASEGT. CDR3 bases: TGTGCCAGCAGTGAGGCCGGGGGGGCGGGAGATACGCAGTATTTT. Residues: CASSEAGGAGDTQYF.

In DNA form, the CDR3 reads TGTGCCAGCAGCTTTGCGGGACAAGAGACCCAGTACTTC. Amino acid sequence: CASSFAGQETQYF. This sequence joins TRBV7-3 and TRBJ2-5; D may be TRBD2 (6 bases). The V gene lost 3 bases and the J gene lost 2 bases, with 7 bases spanning the gap. This CDR3 spans 13 amino acids. Per the germline V gene, CDR1 is SGHTA and CDR2 is FQGTGA.

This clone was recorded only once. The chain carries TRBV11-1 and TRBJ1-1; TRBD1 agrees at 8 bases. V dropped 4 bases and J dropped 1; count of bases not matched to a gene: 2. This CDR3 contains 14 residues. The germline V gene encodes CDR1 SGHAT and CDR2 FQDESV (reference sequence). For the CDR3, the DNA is TGTGCCAGCAGCTCAACAGGGGGGAACACTGAAGCTTTCTTT. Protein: CASSSTGGNTEAFF.

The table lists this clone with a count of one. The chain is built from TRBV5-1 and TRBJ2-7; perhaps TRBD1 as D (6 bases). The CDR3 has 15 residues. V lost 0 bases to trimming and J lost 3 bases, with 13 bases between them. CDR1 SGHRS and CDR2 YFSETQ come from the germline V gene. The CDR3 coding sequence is TGCGCCAGCAGCTTGGAGCTGGGGGCCGGCTACGAGCAGTACTTC. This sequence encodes CASSLELGAGYEQYF.

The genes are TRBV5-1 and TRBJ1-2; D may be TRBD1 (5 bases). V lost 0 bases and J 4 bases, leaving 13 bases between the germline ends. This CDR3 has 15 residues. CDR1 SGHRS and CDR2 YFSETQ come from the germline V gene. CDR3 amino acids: CASSLGPSRGYGYTF. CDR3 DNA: TGCGCCAGCAGCTTGGGTCCCTCTAGGGGCTATGGCTACACCTTC.

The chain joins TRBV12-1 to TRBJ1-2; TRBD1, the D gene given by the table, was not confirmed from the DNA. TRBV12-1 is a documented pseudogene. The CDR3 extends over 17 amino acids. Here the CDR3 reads CASSANDRDLRNYGYTF. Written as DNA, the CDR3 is TGTGCCAGCAGCGCCAATGACAGGGACCTTAGGAACTATGGCTACACCTTC.

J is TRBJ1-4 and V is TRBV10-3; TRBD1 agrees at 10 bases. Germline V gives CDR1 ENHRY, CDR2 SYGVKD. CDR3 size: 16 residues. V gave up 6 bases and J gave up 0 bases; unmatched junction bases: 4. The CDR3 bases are TGTGCCATCAGCGGGACAGGGGTTGCAACTAATGAAAAACTGTTTTTT. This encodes CAISGTGVATNEKLFF.

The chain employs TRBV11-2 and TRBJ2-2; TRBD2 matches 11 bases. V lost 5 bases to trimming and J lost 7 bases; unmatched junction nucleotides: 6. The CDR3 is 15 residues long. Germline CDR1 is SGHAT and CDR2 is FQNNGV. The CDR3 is CASSPSGGRSGELFF. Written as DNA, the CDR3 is TGTGCCAGCAGCCCTAGCGGGGGGAGGAGCGGGGAGCTGTTTTTT.

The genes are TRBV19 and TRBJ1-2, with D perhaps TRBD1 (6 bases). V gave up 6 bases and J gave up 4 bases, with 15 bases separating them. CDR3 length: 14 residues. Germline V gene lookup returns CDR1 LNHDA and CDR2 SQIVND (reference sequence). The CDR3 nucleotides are TGTGCCAGTAGGCGCGCGGACAGCTTCTATGGCTACACCTTC. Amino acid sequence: CASRRADSFYGYTF.

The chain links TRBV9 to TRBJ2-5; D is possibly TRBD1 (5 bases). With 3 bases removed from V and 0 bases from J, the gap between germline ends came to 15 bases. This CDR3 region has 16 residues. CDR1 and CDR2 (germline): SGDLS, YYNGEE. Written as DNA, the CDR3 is TGTGCCAGCAGCGCCCGACAGATCGGGTACCAAGAGACCCAGTACTTC. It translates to CASSARQIGYQETQYF.

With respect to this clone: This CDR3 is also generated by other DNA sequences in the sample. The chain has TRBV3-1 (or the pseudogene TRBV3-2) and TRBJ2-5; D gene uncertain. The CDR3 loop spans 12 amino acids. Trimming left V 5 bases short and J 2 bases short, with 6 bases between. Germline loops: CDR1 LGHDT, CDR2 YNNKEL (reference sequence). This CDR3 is CASSLLQETQYF. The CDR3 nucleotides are TGTGCCAGCAGCTTACTTCAAGAGACCCAGTACTTC.

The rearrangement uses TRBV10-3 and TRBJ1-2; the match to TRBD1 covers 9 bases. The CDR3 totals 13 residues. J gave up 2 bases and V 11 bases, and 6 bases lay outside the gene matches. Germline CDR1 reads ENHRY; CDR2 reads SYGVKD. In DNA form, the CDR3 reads TGTGCCGTATCTGGGACAGGGAACTATGGCTACACCTTC. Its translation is CAVSGTGNYGYTF.

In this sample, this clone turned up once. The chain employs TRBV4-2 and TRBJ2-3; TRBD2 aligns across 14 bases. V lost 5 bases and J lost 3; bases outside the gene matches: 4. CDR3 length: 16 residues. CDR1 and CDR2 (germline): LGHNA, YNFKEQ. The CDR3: CASSKRTSGGTDTQYF. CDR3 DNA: TGTGCCAGCAGCAAACGGACTAGCGGGGGGACAGATACGCAGTATTTT.

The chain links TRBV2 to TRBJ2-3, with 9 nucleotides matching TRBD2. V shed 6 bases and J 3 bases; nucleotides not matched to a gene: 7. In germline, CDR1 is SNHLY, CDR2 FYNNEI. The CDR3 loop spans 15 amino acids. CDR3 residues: CASRTGLAGTDTQYF. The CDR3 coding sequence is TGTGCCAGCAGGACGGGACTAGCAGGAACAGATACGCAGTATTTT.

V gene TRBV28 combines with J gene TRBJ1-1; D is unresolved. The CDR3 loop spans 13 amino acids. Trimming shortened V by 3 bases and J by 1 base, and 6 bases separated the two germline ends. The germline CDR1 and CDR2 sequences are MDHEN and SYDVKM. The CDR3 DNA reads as TGTGCCAGCAGTTTTACGAGGAACACTGAAGCTTTCTTT. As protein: CASSFTRNTEAFF.

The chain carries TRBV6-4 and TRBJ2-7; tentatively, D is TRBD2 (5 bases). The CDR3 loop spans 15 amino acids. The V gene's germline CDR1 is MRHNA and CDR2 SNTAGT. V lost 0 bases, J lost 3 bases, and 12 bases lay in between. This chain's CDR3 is CASSDSPGINYEQYF. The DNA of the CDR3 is TGTGCCAGCAGTGACTCCCCGGGGATAAACTACGAGCAGTACTTC.